This T cell receptor (beta chain) was profiled in a study of OX40 agonist ivuxolimab in advanced cancers. Findings of the study overall: CD8+ T cells averaged more expanded clones than CD4+. Not determined was the antigen specificity of the expanded peripheral T cells.

Some clones are missing from TCRdb's copy, which holds only in-frame ones; the method was immunoSEQ multiplex PCR. This sample carries roughly 80,000 clones, 85% of them seen once, and the ten largest clones take approximately 2.2%. Of note for this clone: What it recognizes is unknown.

CDR1 MRHNA and CDR2 SNTAGT come from the germline V gene. The germline V and J ends were trimmed by 5 bases and 4 bases, with 17 bases remaining between them. This CDR3 contains 15 residues. This specimen was CD4+ or CD8+ T cells sorted from blood, taken in a trial of the OX40 agonist ivuxolimab. The chain combines TRBV6-4 with TRBJ1-2; no firm D call. This TCR was sampled from an adult with an advanced solid tumor such as melanoma, head and neck, liver or kidney cancer. This CDR3 reads CASSLDPSRGYGYTF. CDR3 nucleotide sequence: TGTGCCAGCAGTTTGGACCCCTCTCGTGGCTATGGCTACACCTTC.